A selection of T cell receptor beta chains follows, all from one sample in a study of blood T cell repertoires in COVID-19. Profiling relied on immunoSEQ multiplex PCR, and the TCRdb table lists in-frame clones only, not all of them. In the table there are 150,000 to 200,000 clones, 78% of which are singletons. Sequencing used peripheral blood. These receptors originate from a woman of 80 years or more with acute or convalescent COVID-19. Each CDR3 is given with its conserved first and last residue. D genes are given only for firm matches. Clone size is shown for a subset of rows, as once, few, many or a class of expanded clone.

size	V	J	D	DNA	CDR3
NA	TRBV6-5	TRBJ1-2	NA	TGTGCCAGCAGCGATACAGGGAGGGCCAACTATGGCTACACCTTC	CASSDTGRANYGYTF
NA	TRBV18	TRBJ2-3	TRBD2	TGTGCCAGCTCACCAACCACCACTAGCGGGGGCACAGATACGCAGTATTTT	CASSPTTTSGGTDTQYF
NA	TRBV7-9	TRBJ1-3	TRBD1	TGTGCCAGCAGCTCGACAGGGTCAGGAAACACCATATATTTT	CASSSTGSGNTIYF
NA	TRBV5-1	TRBJ2-1	NA	TGCGCCAGCAGCTCTTCTCTAGGTTCGGATGAGCAGTTCTTC	CASSSSLGSDEQFF
NA	TRBV18	TRBJ1-3	NA	TGTGCCAGCTCACCATTAGATGCGGGGGCGCTTGGAAACACCATATATTTT	CASSPLDAGALGNTIYF
NA	TRBV2	TRBJ2-1	NA	TGTGCCAGCAATTCACAGGGGACTCAGGGGAATGAGCAGTTCTTC	CASNSQGTQGNEQFF
NA	TRBV2	TRBJ2-1	NA	TGTGCCAGCAGCCCCGATTTAGCAGATTACAATGAGCAGTTCTTC	CASSPDLADYNEQFF
NA	TRBV9	TRBJ2-3	TRBD2	TGTGCCAGCAGCGCAGGGACTAGCGGGACCTATACGCAGTATTTT	CASSAGTSGTYTQYF
few	TRBV4-1	TRBJ1-3	NA	TGCGCCAGCAGCCAAGGCCCAGGGAGGTCTGGAAACACCATATATTTT	CASSQGPGRSGNTIYF
few	TRBV7-9	TRBJ2-7	NA	TGTGCCAGCAGCTTAGCGGTGGCAAGCTACGAGCAGTACTTC	CASSLAVASYEQYF
NA	TRBV2	TRBJ1-5	TRBD1	TGTGCCAGCAGCCGGACAGGGGGCGACAATCAGCCCCAGCATTTT	CASSRTGGDNQPQHF
NA	TRBV2	TRBJ1-2	NA	TGTGCCAGCAGCCCAGATGACACCCCCTATGGCTACACCTTC	CASSPDDTPYGYTF
NA	TRBV5-1	TRBJ2-5	NA	TGCGCCAGCAGCTTAGCGCAAGTTCAAGAGACCCAGTACTTC	CASSLAQVQETQYF
NA	TRBV5-4	TRBJ2-1	TRBD1	TGTGCCAGCAGCTTCTCGACAGGGACTGAGCAGTTCTTC	CASSFSTGTEQFF
NA	TRBV6-1	TRBJ1-2	TRBD1	TGTGCCAGCAGTGAAACCCACAGGGGGGGATATGGCTACACCTTC	CASSETHRGGYGYTF
NA	TRBV5-1	TRBJ2-1	NA	TGCGCCAGCGACTCTTACGGGTCCCCCTACAATGAGCAGTTCTTC	CASDSYGSPYNEQFF
NA	TRBV30	TRBJ1-5	NA	TGTGCCTGGGAGTCAGGGAATATTCGCAATCAGCCCCAGCATTTT	CAWESGNIRNQPQHF
NA	TRBV12-5	TRBJ2-7	NA	TGTGCTAGTGGTTTAGGGGCGAACTCCTACGAGCAGTACTTC	CASGLGANSYEQYF
NA	TRBV4-1	TRBJ1-3	TRBD1	TGCGCCAGCAGCCAGCATCGGACAGGATCCTCTGGAAACACCATATATTTT	CASSQHRTGSSGNTIYF
NA	TRBV2	TRBJ2-1	NA	TGTGCCAGCAGTGCCCAGTGGAGCTCCTACAATGAGCAGTTCTTC	CASSAQWSSYNEQFF
NA	TRBV5-1	TRBJ2-2	TRBD2	TGCGCCAGCAGCGGAAGACTAGCGGGACGCATAACTTCGAACACCGGGGAGCTGTTTTTT	CASSGRLAGRITSNTGELFF
NA	TRBV18	TRBJ2-3	TRBD2	TGTGCCAGCTCACCCCCAGCGGGGTGGGGGGATACGCAGTATTTT	CASSPPAGWGDTQYF
few	TRBV28	TRBJ2-7	NA	TGTGCCAGCAGCCCTAGGCGGGATTACGAGCAGTACTTC	CASSPRRDYEQYF
NA	TRBV6-5	TRBJ1-1	NA	TGTGCCAGCAGTTACTCAGGGGGTACAGGCACTGAAGCTTTCTTT	CASSYSGGTGTEAFF
NA	TRBV7-2	TRBJ2-1	TRBD2	TGTGCCAGCAGCCCCCCGTCTAGCGGGAAGAATGAGCAGTTCTTC	CASSPPSSGKNEQFF
medium-sized	TRBV2	TRBJ2-7	NA	TGTGCCAGCAGGGTCGCAGGGGGTCGGGGGGAGCAGTACTTC	CASRVAGGRGEQYF
NA	TRBV5-1	TRBJ2-1	NA	TGCGCCAGCAGCTTCGACGGGAGTCCAGAGGGTGAGCAGTTCTTC	CASSFDGSPEGEQFF
NA	TRBV5-1	TRBJ2-7	NA	TGCGCCAGCAGTTTGGGCGGAGCGGGTCGGAGCTCCTACGAGCAGTACTTC	CASSLGGAGRSSYEQYF
NA	TRBV2	TRBJ1-4	NA	TGTGCCAGCAGTGAGTCACCCAGGGCGGCTAATGAAAAACTGTTTTTT	CASSESPRAANEKLFF
NA	TRBV5-1	TRBJ2-1	NA	TGCGCCAGCAGCGACGGGGAACCCTACAATGAGCAGTTCTTC	CASSDGEPYNEQFF
NA	TRBV28	TRBJ1-1	TRBD1	TGTGCCAGCAGCAAAGCGGGACAGGGGGGGACTGAAGCTTTCTTT	CASSKAGQGGTEAFF
few	TRBV19	TRBJ2-2	TRBD2	TGTGCCAGTAGACCATACGGACTAGTCGAGTACACCGGGGAGCTGTTTTTT	CASRPYGLVEYTGELFF
NA	TRBV19	TRBJ2-5	TRBD2	TGTGCCAGTAGTAGGCAGGGAGGGATAGAGACCCAGTACTTC	CASSRQGGIETQYF
NA	TRBV11-2	TRBJ2-1	TRBD1	TGTGCCAGCAGCTTAGGGGGACAGGGATATGAGCAGTTCTTC	CASSLGGQGYEQFF
NA	TRBV6-1	TRBJ1-5	TRBD1	TGTGCCAGCAGTGAGGACAGGGGTGTAGGTCAGCCCCAGCATTTT	CASSEDRGVGQPQHF
NA	TRBV12-3/TRBV12-4	TRBJ2-7	NA	TGTGCCAGCAGTTTGAGCGGCAGGTACGAGCAGTACTTC	CASSLSGRYEQYF
once	TRBV27	TRBJ1-6	NA	TGTGCCAGCAGGTCCCCAGGAAGCTCCTATAATTCACCCCTCCACTTT	CASRSPGSSYNSPLHF
NA	TRBV13	TRBJ1-6	TRBD1	TGTGCCAGCAGCCCGCTGGACAGGGGTGATTCACCCCTCCACTTT	CASSPLDRGDSPLHF
NA	TRBV5-1	TRBJ1-2	NA	TGCGCCAGCAGCTTGGACAGGGCGACTGGCTACACCTTC	CASSLDRATGYTF
NA	TRBV16	TRBJ2-3	TRBD2	TGTGCCAGCAGCCTATCCATAGCGGGGGGCCTCACAGATACGCAGTATTTT	CASSLSIAGGLTDTQYF
once	TRBV6-5	TRBJ1-2	NA	TGTGCCAGCAAAATGACGGGGACAGGCTACACCTTC	CASKMTGTGYTF
NA	TRBV19	TRBJ1-5	TRBD1	TGTGCCAGTAGCACGTTAATGCGGACAGGAGGCTATAGCAATCAGCCCCAGCATTTT	CASSTLMRTGGYSNQPQHF